The present entry profiles one T cell receptor (beta chain) with its context. Its matching antigen is unknown. Trimming shortened V by 2 bases and J by 7 bases, and 6 bases separated the two germline ends. The germline V gene encodes CDR1 SGHAT and CDR2 FQNNGV. The CDR3 runs to 12 residues. The source of the sample is a study of cytomegalovirus exposure and HLA in healthy donors. Study findings and constraints: Other equally common chains were less clonally expanded than HLA-associated TCR beta chains, a later analysis showed. In a later analysis, at a false discovery rate of 0.05, under 20,000 TCR beta sequences matched HLA alleles. Association of a missense DCLRE1C variant with TCR beta V- and J-gene trimming was reported in a later analysis. A later analysis showed TCR association rates differing by HLA locus, peaking at DRB1 and lowest at HLA-C.

Use of 60 Vbeta and 13 Jbeta primers characterized the PCR. Libraries were prepared by immunoSEQ multiplex PCR; TCRdb keeps only in-frame clonotypes and omits some of them. The table has tens of thousands of clones, about two thirds seen once. The TCR comes from a woman aged 40 to 55 in good health and CMV-seropositive. V and J are TRBV11-2 and TRBJ1-5; D uncertain. Sequenced sample: PBMCs. CDR3 sequence: CASSLPGQPQHF. CDR3 DNA: TGTGCCAGCAGCTTACCGGGGCAGCCCCAGCATTTT.